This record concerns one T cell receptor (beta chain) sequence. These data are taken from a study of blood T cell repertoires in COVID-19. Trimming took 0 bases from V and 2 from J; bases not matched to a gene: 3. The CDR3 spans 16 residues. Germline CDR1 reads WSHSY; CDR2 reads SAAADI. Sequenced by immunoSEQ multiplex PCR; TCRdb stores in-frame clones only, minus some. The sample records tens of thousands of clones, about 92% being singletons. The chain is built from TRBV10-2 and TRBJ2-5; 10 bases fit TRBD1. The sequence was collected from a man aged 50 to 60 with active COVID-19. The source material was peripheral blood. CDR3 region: CASSESDRGLQETQYF. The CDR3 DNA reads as TGCGCCAGCAGTGAGTCCGACAGGGGGCTTCAAGAGACCCAGTACTTC.